This TCR beta chain was identified during a study of blood T cell repertoires in COVID-19. Background on the study: PBMCs, B-cell-depleted T cells, or T cells were the source of the cDNA or gDNA that made up the material.

The CDR3 contains 16 residues. Germline V gives CDR1 SGHNT, CDR2 YYREEE (reference sequence). With 4 bases removed from V and 2 bases from J, the gap between germline ends came to 13 bases. Profiled with immunoSEQ multiplex PCR; TCRdb holds only in-frame clones, not every one. The sample includes about 110,000 clones, approximately 84% of them seen just once. The V and J genes are TRBV5-4 and TRBJ2-6; D may be TRBD2 (5 bases). The receptor's source is a man aged 45-65 years with acute or convalescent COVID-19. Sequenced material: peripheral blood. For the CDR3, the DNA is TGTGCCAGCAGCATTGGCGGGTCGACTGGGGCCAACGTCCTGACTTTC. Amino acid sequence: CASSIGGSTGANVLTF. The complete variable domain, with remaining parts taken from reference TRBV5-4 and TRBJ2-6, reads ETGVTQSPTHLIKTRGQQVTLRCSSQSGHNTVSWYQQALGQGPQFIFQYYREEENGRGNFPPRFSGLQFPNYSSELNVNALELDDSALYLCASSIGGSTGANVLTFGAGSRLTVL.